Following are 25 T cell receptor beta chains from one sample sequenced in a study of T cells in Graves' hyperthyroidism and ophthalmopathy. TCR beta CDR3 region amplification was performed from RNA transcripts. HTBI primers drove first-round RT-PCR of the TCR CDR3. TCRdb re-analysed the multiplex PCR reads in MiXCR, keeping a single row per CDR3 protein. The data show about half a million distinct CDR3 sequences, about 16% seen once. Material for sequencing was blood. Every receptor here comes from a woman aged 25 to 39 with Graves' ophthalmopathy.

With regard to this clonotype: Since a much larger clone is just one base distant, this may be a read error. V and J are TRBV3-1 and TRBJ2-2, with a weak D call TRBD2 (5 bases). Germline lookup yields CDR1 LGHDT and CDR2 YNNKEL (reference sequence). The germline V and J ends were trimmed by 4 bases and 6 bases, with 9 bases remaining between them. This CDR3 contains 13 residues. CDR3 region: CASSRGRSGELFF. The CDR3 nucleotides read TGTGCCAGCAGCCGAGGGCGTTCCGGGGAGCTGTTTTTT.

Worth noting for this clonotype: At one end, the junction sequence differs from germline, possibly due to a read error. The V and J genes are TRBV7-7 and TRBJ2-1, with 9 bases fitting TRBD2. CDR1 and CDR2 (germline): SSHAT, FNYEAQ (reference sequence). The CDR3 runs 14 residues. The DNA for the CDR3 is TGTGCTAGCAGCGGGGGGCTAGCGGACAATGAGCAGTTCTTC. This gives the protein CASSGGLADNEQFF.

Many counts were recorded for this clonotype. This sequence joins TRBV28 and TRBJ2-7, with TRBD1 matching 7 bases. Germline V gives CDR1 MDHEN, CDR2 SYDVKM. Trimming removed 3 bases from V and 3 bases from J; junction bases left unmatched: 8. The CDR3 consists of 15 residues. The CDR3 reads CASSLTGMDFYEQYF. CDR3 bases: TGTGCCAGCAGTTTGACAGGGATGGATTTCTACGAGCAGTACTTC.

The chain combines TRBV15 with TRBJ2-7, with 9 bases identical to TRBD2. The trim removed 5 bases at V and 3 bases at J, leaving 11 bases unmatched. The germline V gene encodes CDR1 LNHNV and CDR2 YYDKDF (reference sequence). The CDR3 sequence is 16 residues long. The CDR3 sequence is CATSDPTSGGLYEQYF. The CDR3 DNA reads TGTGCCACCAGCGATCCGACTAGCGGAGGACTCTACGAGCAGTACTTC.

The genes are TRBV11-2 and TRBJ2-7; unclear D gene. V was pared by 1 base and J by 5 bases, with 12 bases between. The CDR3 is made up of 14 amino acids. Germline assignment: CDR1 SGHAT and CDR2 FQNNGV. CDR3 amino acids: CASSLGSGRNEQYF. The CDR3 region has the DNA TGTGCCAGCAGCTTAGGTTCCGGGCGCAACGAGCAGTACTTC. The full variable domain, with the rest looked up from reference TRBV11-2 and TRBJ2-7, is EAGVAQSPRYKIIEKRQSVAFWCNPISGHATLYWYQQILGQGPKLLIQFQNNGVVDDSQLPKDRFSAERLKGVDSTLKIQPAKLEDSAVYLCASSLGSGRNEQYFGPGTRLTVT.

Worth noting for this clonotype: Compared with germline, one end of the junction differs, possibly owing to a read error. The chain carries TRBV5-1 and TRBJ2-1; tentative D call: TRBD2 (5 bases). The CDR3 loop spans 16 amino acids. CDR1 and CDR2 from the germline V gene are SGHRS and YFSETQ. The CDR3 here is CASSVQISGPYNEQFF. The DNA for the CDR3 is TGTGCCAGCAGCGTACAAATAAGCGGCCCCTACAATGAGCAGTTCTTC.

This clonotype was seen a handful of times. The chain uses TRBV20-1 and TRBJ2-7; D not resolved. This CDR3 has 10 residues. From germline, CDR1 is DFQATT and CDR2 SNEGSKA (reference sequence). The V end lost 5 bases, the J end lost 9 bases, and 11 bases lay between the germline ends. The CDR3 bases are TGCAGTGCTCGAACCGGGTGGCAGTACTTC. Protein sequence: CSARTGWQYF.

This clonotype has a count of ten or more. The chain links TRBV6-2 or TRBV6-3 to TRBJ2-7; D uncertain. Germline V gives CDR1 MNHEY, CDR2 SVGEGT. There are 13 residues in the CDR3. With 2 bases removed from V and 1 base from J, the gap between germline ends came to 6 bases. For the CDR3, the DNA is TGTGCCAGCAGTTACGGCACTTCCTACGAGCAGTACTTC. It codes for CASSYGTSYEQYF.

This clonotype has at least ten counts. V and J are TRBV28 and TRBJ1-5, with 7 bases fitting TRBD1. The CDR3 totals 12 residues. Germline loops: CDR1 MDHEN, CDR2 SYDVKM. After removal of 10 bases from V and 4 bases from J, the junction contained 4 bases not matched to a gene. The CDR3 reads CATGQTNQPQHF. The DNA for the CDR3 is TGTGCCACGGGACAGACTAATCAGCCCCAGCATTTT.

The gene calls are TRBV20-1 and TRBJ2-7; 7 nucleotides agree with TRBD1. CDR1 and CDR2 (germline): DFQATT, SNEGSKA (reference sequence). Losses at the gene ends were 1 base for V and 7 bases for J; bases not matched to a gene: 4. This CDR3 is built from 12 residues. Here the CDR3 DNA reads TGCAGTGCTAGAGGGACAGGTTTGGAGCAGTACTTC. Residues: CSARGTGLEQYF.

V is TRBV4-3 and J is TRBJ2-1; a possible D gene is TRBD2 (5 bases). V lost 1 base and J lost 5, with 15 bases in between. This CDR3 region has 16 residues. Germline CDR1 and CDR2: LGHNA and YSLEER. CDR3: CASSQVLARGDNEQFF. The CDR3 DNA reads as TGCGCCAGCAGCCAAGTTCTAGCTAGAGGCGACAATGAGCAGTTCTTC.

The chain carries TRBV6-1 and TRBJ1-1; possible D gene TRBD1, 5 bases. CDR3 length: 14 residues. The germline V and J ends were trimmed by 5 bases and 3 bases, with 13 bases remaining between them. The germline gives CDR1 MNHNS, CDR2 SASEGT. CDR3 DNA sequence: TGTGCCAGCAGTCCGACAGAAAGTCACACTGAAGCTTTCTTT. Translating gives CASSPTESHTEAFF.

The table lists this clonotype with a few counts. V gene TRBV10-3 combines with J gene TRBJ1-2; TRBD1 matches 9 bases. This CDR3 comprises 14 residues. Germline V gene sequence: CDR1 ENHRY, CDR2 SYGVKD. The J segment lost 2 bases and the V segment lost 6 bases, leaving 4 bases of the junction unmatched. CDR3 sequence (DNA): TGTGCCATCAGCCCCGGGACAGGGAACTATGGCTACACCTTC. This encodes CAISPGTGNYGYTF.

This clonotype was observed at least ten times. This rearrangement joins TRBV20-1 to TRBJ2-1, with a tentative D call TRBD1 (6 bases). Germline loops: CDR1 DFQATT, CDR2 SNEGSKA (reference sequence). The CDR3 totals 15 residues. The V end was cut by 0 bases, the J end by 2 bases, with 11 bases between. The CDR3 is CSARDIGTTYNEQFF. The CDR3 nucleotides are TGCAGTGCTAGAGACATCGGGACAACCTACAATGAGCAGTTCTTC.

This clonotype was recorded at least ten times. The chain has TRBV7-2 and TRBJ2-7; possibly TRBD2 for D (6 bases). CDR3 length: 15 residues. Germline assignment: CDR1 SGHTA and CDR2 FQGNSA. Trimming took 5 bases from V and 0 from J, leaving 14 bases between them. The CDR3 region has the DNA TGTGCCAGCAGCACACAGAGCGGGCTCTCCTACGAGCAGTACTTC. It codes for CASSTQSGLSYEQYF. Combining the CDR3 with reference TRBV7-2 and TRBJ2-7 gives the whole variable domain GAGVSQSPSNKVTEKGKDVELRCDPISGHTALYWYRQSLGQGLEFLIYFQGNSAPDKSGLPSDRFSAERTGGSVSTLTIQRTQQEDSAVYLCASSTQSGLSYEQYFGPGTRLTVT.

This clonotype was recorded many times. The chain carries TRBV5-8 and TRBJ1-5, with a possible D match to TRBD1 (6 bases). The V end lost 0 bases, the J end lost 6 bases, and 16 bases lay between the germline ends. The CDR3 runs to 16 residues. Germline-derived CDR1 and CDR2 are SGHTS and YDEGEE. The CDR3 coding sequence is TGTGCCAGCAGCTTGGGAACAGGGCCGGCAAGTCAGCCCCAGCATTTT. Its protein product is CASSLGTGPASQPQHF. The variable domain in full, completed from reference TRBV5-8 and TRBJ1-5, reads EAGVTQSPTHLIKTRGQQATLRCSPISGHTSVYWYQQALGLGLQFLLWYDEGEERNRGNFPPRFSGRQFPNYSSELNVNALELEDSALYLCASSLGTGPASQPQHFGDGTRLSIL.

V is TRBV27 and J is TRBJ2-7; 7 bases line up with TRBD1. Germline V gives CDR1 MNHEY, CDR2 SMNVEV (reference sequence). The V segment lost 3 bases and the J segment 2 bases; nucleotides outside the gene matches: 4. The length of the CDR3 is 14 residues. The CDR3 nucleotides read TGTGCCAGCAGTTTGACAGGGCCCGCCTACGAGCAGTACTTC. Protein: CASSLTGPAYEQYF.

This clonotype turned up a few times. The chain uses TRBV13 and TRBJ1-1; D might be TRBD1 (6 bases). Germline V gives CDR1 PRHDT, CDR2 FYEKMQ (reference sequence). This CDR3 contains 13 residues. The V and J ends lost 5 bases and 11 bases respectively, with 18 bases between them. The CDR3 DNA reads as TGTGCCAGCAGCCCATCAGCAGGGGCGACGGCTTTCTTT. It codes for CASSPSAGATAFF.

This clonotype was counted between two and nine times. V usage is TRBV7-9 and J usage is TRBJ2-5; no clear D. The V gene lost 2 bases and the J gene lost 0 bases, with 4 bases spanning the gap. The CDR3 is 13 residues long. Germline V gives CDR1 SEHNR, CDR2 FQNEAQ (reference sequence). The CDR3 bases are TGTGCCAGCAGCTTAATCAACCAAGAGACCCAGTACTTC. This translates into CASSLINQETQYF. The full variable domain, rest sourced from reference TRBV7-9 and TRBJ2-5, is DTGVSQNPRHKITKRGQNVTFRCDPISEHNRLYWYRQTLGQGPEFLTYFQNEAQLEKSRLLSDRFSAERPKGSFSTLEIQRTEQGDSAMYLCASSLINQETQYFGPGTRLLVL.

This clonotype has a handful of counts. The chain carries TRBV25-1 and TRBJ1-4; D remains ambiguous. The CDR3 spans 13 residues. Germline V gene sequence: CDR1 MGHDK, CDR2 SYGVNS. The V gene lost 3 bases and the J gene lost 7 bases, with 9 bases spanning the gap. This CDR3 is CASSDQATEKLFF. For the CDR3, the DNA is TGTGCCAGCAGTGATCAGGCCACTGAAAAACTGTTTTTT. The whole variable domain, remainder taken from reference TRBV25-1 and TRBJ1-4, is EADIYQTPRYLVIGTGKKITLECSQTMGHDKMYWYQQDPGMELHLIHYSYGVNSTEKGDLSSESTVSRIRTEHFPLTLESARPSHTSQYLCASSDQATEKLFFGSGTQLSVL.

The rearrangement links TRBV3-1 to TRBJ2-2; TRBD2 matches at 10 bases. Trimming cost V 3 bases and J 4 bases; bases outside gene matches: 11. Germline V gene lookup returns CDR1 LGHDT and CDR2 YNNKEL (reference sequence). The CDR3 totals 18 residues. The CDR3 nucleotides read TGTGCCAGCAGCCATGGGATTAGCGGGAGGTCTAGCACCGGGGAGCTGTTTTTT. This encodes CASSHGISGRSSTGELFF.

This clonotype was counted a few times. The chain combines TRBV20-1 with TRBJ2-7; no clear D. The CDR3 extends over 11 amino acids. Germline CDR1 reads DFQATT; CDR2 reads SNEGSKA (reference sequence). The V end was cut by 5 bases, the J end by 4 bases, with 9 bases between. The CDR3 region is CSASHQYEQYF. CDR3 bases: TGCAGTGCTTCTCACCAATACGAGCAGTACTTC.

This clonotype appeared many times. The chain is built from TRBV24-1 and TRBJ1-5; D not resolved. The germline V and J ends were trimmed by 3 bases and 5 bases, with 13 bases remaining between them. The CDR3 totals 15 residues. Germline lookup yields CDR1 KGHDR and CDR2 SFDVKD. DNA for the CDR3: TGTGCCACCAGTGATCGTTTGGCACCCGATCAGCCCCAGCATTTT. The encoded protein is CATSDRLAPDQPQHF.

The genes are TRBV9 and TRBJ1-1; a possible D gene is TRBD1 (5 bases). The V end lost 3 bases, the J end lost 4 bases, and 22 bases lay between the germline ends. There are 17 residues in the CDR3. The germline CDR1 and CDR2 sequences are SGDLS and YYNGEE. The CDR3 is CASSEEYYRFGGTEAFF. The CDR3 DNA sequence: TGTGCCAGCAGCGAGGAGTACTACAGGTTCGGTGGCACTGAAGCTTTCTTT. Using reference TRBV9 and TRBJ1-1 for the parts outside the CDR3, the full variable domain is DSGVTQTPKHLITATGQRVTLRCSPRSGDLSVYWYQQSLDQGLQFLIQYYNGEERAKGNILERFSAQQFPDLHSELNLSSLELGDSALYFCASSEEYYRFGGTEAFFGQGTRLTVV.

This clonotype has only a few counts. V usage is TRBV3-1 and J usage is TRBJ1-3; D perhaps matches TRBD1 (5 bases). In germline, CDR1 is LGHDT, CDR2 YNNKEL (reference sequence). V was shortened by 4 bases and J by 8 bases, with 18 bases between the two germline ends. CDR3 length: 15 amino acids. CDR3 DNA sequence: TGTGCCAGCAGCCCGCCGGGACCCGTCGGAGACACCATATATTTT. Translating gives CASSPPGPVGDTIYF. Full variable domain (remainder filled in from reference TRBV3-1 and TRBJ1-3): DTAVSQTPKYLVTQMGNDKSIKCEQNLGHDTMYWYKQDSKKFLKIMFSYNNKELIINETVPNRFSPKSPDKAHLNLHINSLELGDSAVYFCASSPPGPVGDTIYFGEGSWLTVV.